This TCR beta chain was identified during a study of T cell changes during pregnancy in multiple sclerosis. This clone showed up just once. The CDR3 consists of 14 residues. Germline lookup yields CDR1 ENHRY and CDR2 SYGVKD. Trimming at V came to 10 bases and at J to 6 bases, leaving 10 bases not matched to a gene. TCRdb's copy holds only in-frame clones and misses some; the assay was immunoSEQ multiplex PCR. Found here are about 110,000 clones, 85% to 95% of them singletons; the top ten hold less than 2%. This receptor was taken from a female donor with multiple sclerosis, enrolled in a pregnancy study. J is TRBJ2-7 and V is TRBV10-3; TRBD1 matches at 12 bases. The sequenced sample was peripheral blood, obtained after pregnancy. CDR3 region: CATRRGQGAIEQYF. As DNA, the CDR3 is TGTGCCACCAGACGGGGACAGGGGGCTATCGAGCAGTACTTC.